One and the same sample provided the 32 T cell receptor beta chains below, sequenced in a study of vaccination and CD4 T cells after COVID-19. These TCRs are of unknown antigen specificity. The Oncomine TCR Beta short-read assay was what sequenced the DNA obtained from cultured CD4+ T cells. TCRdb reprocessed the PCR reads with MiXCR, giving one entry per CDR3 protein. Among approximately 25,000 distinct CDR3 sequences listed, more than 25% were seen once. Time point: late sampling 161 to 241 days after vaccination in a few convalescent patients. Treatment in this sample: roughly nine-day PBMC culture with coronavirus spike peptide pools or control peptides (ViraFEST assay). Specimen: CD4+ T cells from blood, cultured in vitro, collected about 7 months after SARS-CoV-2 vaccination. The receptors were sampled from a human donor who had recovered from COVID-19.

This rearrangement joins TRBV28 to TRBJ2-1; either TRBD1 or TRBD2 may supply D (5 bases each). V gave up 7 bases and J gave up 0 bases, with 19 bases separating them. The CDR3 length is 17 residues. CDR1 MDHEN and CDR2 SYDVKM come from the germline V gene. The CDR3 loop is CASTAPGRDSSYNEQFF. CDR3 coding DNA: TGTGCCAGCACCGCGCCGGGGCGCGATAGCTCCTACAATGAGCAGTTCTTC.

Sample share makes this clonotype medium-sized (0.01 to 0.1%). V is TRBV7-8 and J is TRBJ1-2; D uncertain. The germline V gene encodes CDR1 SGHVS and CDR2 FQNEAQ. Between the trimmed V and J ends, which lost 1 base and 2 bases, there was a span of 11 bases. The CDR3 has 15 residues. Here the CDR3 reads CASSLEWQANYGYTF. The CDR3 region has the DNA TGTGCCAGCAGCTTAGAATGGCAGGCGAACTATGGCTACACCTTC.

This clonotype has ten or more counts. The V and J genes are TRBV20-1 and TRBJ2-5; D ambiguous. Trimming left V 0 bases short and J 0 bases short, with 5 bases between. The CDR3 runs to 13 residues. CDR1 is DFQATT and CDR2 is SNEGSKA in the germline V gene (reference sequence). CDR3 nucleotide sequence: TGCAGTGCTAGAGACGACAACCAAGAGACCCAGTACTTC. Protein: CSARDDNQETQYF.

This chain links TRBV6-4 with TRBJ1-5, with a tentative D call TRBD1 (6 bases). Trimming took 7 bases from V and 1 from J, leaving 14 bases between them. There are 15 residues in the CDR3. Germline lookup yields CDR1 MRHNA and CDR2 SNTAGT. CDR3 DNA sequence: TGTGCCAGCACGGTAGCCAGGGGAAGCAATCAGCCCCAGCATTTT. Translating gives CASTVARGSNQPQHF.

This clonotype has just a few counts. The V gene is TRBV28, the J gene TRBJ1-6; tentatively, D is TRBD1 (6 bases). CDR1 and CDR2 (germline): MDHEN, SYDVKM. The CDR3 covers 16 residues. Trimming left V 4 bases short and J 3 bases short, with 13 bases between. CDR3: CASSSNQGFYNSPLHF. The CDR3 DNA reads TGTGCCAGCAGTTCTAATCAGGGGTTCTATAATTCACCCCTCCACTTT.

The gene calls are TRBV6-2 or TRBV6-3 and TRBJ2-7; TRBD2 is a possible D gene (6 bases). The V gene's germline CDR1 is MNHEY and CDR2 SVGEGT. The CDR3 runs to 15 residues. The V gene lost 6 bases and the J gene lost 1 base, with 16 bases spanning the gap. The CDR3 region has the DNA TGTGCCAGCAGCTACCATCAAAGCGGGTCCTACGAGCAGTACTTC. It translates to CASSYHQSGSYEQYF.

This chain connects TRBV6-1 to TRBJ2-1; TRBD2 agrees at 7 bases. This CDR3 comprises 14 residues. Trimming at V came to 6 bases and at J to 2 bases, leaving 4 bases not matched to a gene. Looked up from germline, CDR1 is MNHNS and CDR2 is SASEGT. CDR3 coding DNA: TGTGCCAGCAGGGGCGGGAGTGCCTACAATGAGCAGTTCTTC. It specifies CASRGGSAYNEQFF.

This clonotype was detected a few times. CDR3 in DNA: TGCAGTGCTACACAGGTGATCAATCAGCCCCAGCATTTT. Translating it yields CSATQVINQPQHF. This chain uses TRBV20-1 with TRBJ1-5; a weak D match, TRBD1 (5 bases). With 4 bases removed from V and 3 bases from J, the gap between germline ends came to 10 bases. Germline V gene sequence: CDR1 DFQATT, CDR2 SNEGSKA (reference sequence). The CDR3 runs to 13 residues.

The chain is built from TRBV7-2 and TRBJ2-7; D is ambiguous. The germline V gene has CDR1 SGHTA and CDR2 FQGNSA. The germline V and J ends were trimmed by 5 bases and 0 bases, with 5 bases remaining between them. This CDR3 spans 12 amino acids. This CDR3 reads CASSPNSYEQYF. CDR3 coding DNA: TGTGCCAGCAGCCCTAACTCCTACGAGCAGTACTTC.

In its sample, this clonotype was seen a few times. The chain employs TRBV7-9 and TRBJ2-5, with TRBD1 identical over 8 bases. Germline V lookup: CDR1 SEHNR, CDR2 FQNEAQ (reference sequence). This CDR3 spans 15 amino acids. V shed 3 bases and J 7 bases; nucleotides not matched to a gene: 10. The DNA of the CDR3 is TGTGCCAGCAGCTTCTTCCCTCAGGGGGCTGGGACCCAGTACTTC. This sequence encodes CASSFFPQGAGTQYF.

V and J are TRBV28 and TRBJ2-3; D uncertain. The CDR3 loop spans 12 amino acids. With 5 bases removed from V and 1 base from J, the gap between germline ends came to 4 bases. Germline loops: CDR1 MDHEN, CDR2 SYDVKM. The chain's CDR3 is CASSRGTDTQYF. Written as DNA, the CDR3 is TGTGCCAGCAGTCGAGGCACAGATACGCAGTATTTT.

The table lists this clonotype with a few counts. The V and J genes are TRBV19 and TRBJ2-7; 10 bases are shared with TRBD1. Germline V lookup: CDR1 LNHDA, CDR2 SQIVND (reference sequence). This CDR3 spans 15 amino acids. Unmatched junction bases numbered 4, after V lost 5 bases and J lost 0 bases. The DNA for the CDR3 is TGTGCCAGTAGTTCGGGACAGGGGAACTCCTACGAGCAGTACTTC. Translating gives CASSSGQGNSYEQYF.

The rearrangement links TRBV19 to TRBJ2-5, with 10 bases identical to TRBD2. J lost 4 bases, V lost 5 bases, and 10 bases had no gene match. The CDR3 consists of 16 residues. Germline CDR1 reads LNHDA; CDR2 reads SQIVND (reference sequence). The CDR3 DNA reads TGTGCCAGTAGTGCGACTCCCGGGACTAGCGCAGAGACCCAGTACTTC. It yields the protein CASSATPGTSAETQYF.

The chain couples TRBV7-3 to TRBJ1-1; unclear D gene. Trimming left V 1 base short and J 1 base short, with 4 bases between. Germline V gene lookup returns CDR1 SGHTA and CDR2 FQGTGA. This CDR3 is built from 13 residues. CDR3 amino acids: CASSLMWNTEAFF. In nucleotides, the CDR3 is TGTGCCAGCAGCTTAATGTGGAACACTGAAGCTTTCTTT. The entire variable domain, with the rest obtained from reference TRBV7-3 and TRBJ1-1, is as follows: GAGVSQTPSNKVTEKGKYVELRCDPISGHTALYWYRQSLGQGPEFLIYFQGTGAADDSGLPNDRFFAVRPEGSVSTLKIQRTERGDSAVYLCASSLMWNTEAFFGQGTRLTVV.

The rearrangement joins TRBV29-1 to TRBJ1-5, with a weak D call TRBD1 (5 bases). CDR3 length: 13 amino acids. V lost 2 bases and J lost 4, with 9 bases in between. Germline V lookup: CDR1 SQVTM, CDR2 ANQGSEA. CDR3 DNA sequence: TGCAGCGTTGAATTGGAGGGGAATCAGCCCCAGCATTTT. The encoded protein is CSVELEGNQPQHF.

V usage is TRBV6-4 and J usage is TRBJ2-3, with TRBD1 as a possible D gene (6 bases). Per germline, CDR1 MRHNA and CDR2 SNTAGT. The CDR3 loop spans 14 amino acids. V was clipped by 0 bases and J by 4 bases, with 8 bases between them. The CDR3 here is CASSDSQGPDTQYF. The CDR3 nucleotides are TGTGCCAGCAGTGACTCACAGGGCCCAGATACGCAGTATTTT.

V usage is TRBV20-1 and J usage is TRBJ2-3; tentative D call: TRBD2 (6 bases). The germline V and J ends were trimmed by 5 bases and 5 bases, with 17 bases remaining between them. The CDR3 totals 14 residues. Germline values: CDR1 DFQATT, CDR2 SNEGSKA (reference sequence). CDR3 loop: CSAAGSGTRDTQYF. CDR3 coding DNA: TGCAGTGCTGCGGGGAGCGGCACCCGAGATACGCAGTATTTT.

This rearrangement joins TRBV7-7 to TRBJ2-5; D is ambiguous. The CDR3 is made up of 13 amino acids. Per germline, CDR1 SSHAT and CDR2 FNYEAQ (reference sequence). The V end was cut by 5 bases, the J end by 0 bases, with 7 bases between. CDR3: CASSRGHQETQYF. The CDR3 nucleotides are TGTGCCAGCAGCCGCGGACACCAAGAGACCCAGTACTTC.

The J gene is TRBJ1-5, the V gene TRBV6-5, with a possible D match to TRBD1 (5 bases). The germline gives CDR1 MNHEY, CDR2 SVGAGI. The V end was cut by 2 bases, the J end by 2 bases, with 10 bases between. This CDR3 is 15 amino acids long. The CDR3 loop is CASSYGGGGNQPQHF. The CDR3 nucleotides are TGTGCCAGCAGTTACGGGGGGGGAGGCAATCAGCCCCAGCATTTT.

V and J are TRBV20-1 and TRBJ2-2; TRBD2 aligns across 12 bases. Germline CDR1 DFQATT, CDR2 SNEGSKA (reference sequence). Unmatched junction bases numbered 4, after V lost 5 bases and J lost 0 bases. The CDR3 contains 16 residues. The CDR3 nucleotides are TGCAGTGCTGACGGGACTAGCGGGCCGAACACCGGGGAGCTGTTTTTT. Translating gives CSADGTSGPNTGELFF.

This rearrangement joins TRBV28 to TRBJ2-5, with 12 bases lining up with TRBD2. The length of the CDR3 is 14 residues. CDR1 and CDR2 from the germline V gene are MDHEN and SYDVKM. J lost 6 bases, V lost 7 bases, and 6 bases had no gene match. CDR3 region: CASTRTSGVKTQYF. The CDR3 DNA reads TGTGCCAGCACCAGGACTAGCGGGGTGAAGACCCAGTACTTC.

There are a few counts of this clonotype. This chain connects TRBV11-1 to TRBJ2-7; a weak D match, TRBD1 (5 bases). This CDR3 has 14 residues. Between the trimmed V and J ends, which lost 6 bases and 0 bases, there was a span of 12 bases. Germline CDR1 reads SGHAT; CDR2 reads FQDESV (reference sequence). CDR3 DNA: TGTGCCAGCAGGCTACAGGCCAGCTCCTACGAGCAGTACTTC. It codes for CASRLQASSYEQYF.

A few counts support this clonotype. V gene TRBV28 combines with J gene TRBJ2-7, with 8 nucleotides matching TRBD1. This CDR3 is 16 amino acids long. After removal of 6 bases from V and 0 bases from J, the junction contained 10 bases not matched to a gene. Germline V gene lookup returns CDR1 MDHEN and CDR2 SYDVKM. The CDR3 DNA reads as TGTGCCAGCAGCTCAAGACAGGGGAACCCCTCCTACGAGCAGTACTTC. Its protein is CASSSRQGNPSYEQYF. The full variable domain, rest sourced from reference TRBV28 and TRBJ2-7, is DVKVTQSSRYLVKRTGEKVFLECVQDMDHENMFWYRQDPGLGLRLIYFSYDVKMKEKGDIPEGYSVSREKKERFSLILESASTNQTSMYLCASSSRQGNPSYEQYFGPGTRLTVT.

This clonotype has a count of ten or more. The chain couples TRBV20-1 to TRBJ2-5, with 9 bases identical to TRBD2. The junction had 10 bases not matched to a gene; V was cut back by 4 bases and J by 4 bases. The CDR3 extends over 15 amino acids. CDR1 is DFQATT and CDR2 is SNEGSKA in the germline V gene (reference sequence). The CDR3 loop is CSAMRTSARSETQYF. In nucleotides, the CDR3 is TGCAGTGCTATGAGGACTAGCGCGAGATCAGAGACCCAGTACTTC.

The chain joins TRBV6-1 to TRBJ1-6; D gene uncertain. The CDR3 extends over 15 amino acids. Germline V CDR1 and CDR2: MNHNS, SASEGT. V was pared by 1 base and J by 8 bases, with 12 bases between. The CDR3: CASSEGPSPYSPLHF. DNA for the CDR3: TGTGCCAGCAGTGAAGGACCGAGTCCATATTCACCCCTCCACTTT.

This clonotype has only a few counts. This chain joins TRBV6-1 and TRBJ2-5, with 8 bases aligning to TRBD1. CDR1 is MNHNS and CDR2 is SASEGT in the germline V gene. V lost 5 bases to trimming and J lost 2 bases; unmatched junction nucleotides: 4. The CDR3 sequence is 14 residues long. CDR3 residues: CASSLGTGQETQYF. Written as DNA, the CDR3 is TGTGCCAGCAGTCTCGGGACAGGACAAGAGACCCAGTACTTC.

The gene calls are TRBV6-4 and TRBJ2-2; 7 bases agree with TRBD1. The CDR3 length is 16 residues. Germline V CDR1 and CDR2: MRHNA, SNTAGT. Germline trimming cut 0 bases from V and 3 bases from J; bases unmatched to any gene: 4. CDR3 nucleotides: TGTGCCAGCAGTGACTCGAGAGGGGGCGACACCGGGGAGCTGTTTTTT. This translates into CASSDSRGGDTGELFF.

This clonotype was counted many times. The V call is TRBV20-1, the J call TRBJ1-6; the match to TRBD1 covers 9 bases. The V and J ends lost 5 bases and 8 bases, in that order; junction bases with no gene match: 4. Germline CDR1 DFQATT, CDR2 SNEGSKA (reference sequence). The CDR3 totals 13 residues. The CDR3 here is CSAPGTGYSPLHF. CDR3 bases: TGCAGTGCTCCCGGGACAGGGTATTCACCCCTCCACTTT.

This clonotype has a handful of counts. The genes are TRBV28 and TRBJ2-5; 8 bases align to TRBD2. V lost 5 bases, J lost 0 bases, and 2 bases stayed unmatched. The CDR3 totals 14 residues. The V gene's germline CDR1 is MDHEN and CDR2 SYDVKM. The CDR3 reads CASSILADQETQYF. In nucleotides, the CDR3 is TGTGCCAGCAGTATACTAGCGGACCAAGAGACCCAGTACTTC.

A few counts support this clonotype. V is TRBV20-1 and J is TRBJ2-3; TRBD2 agrees at 9 bases. CDR1 and CDR2 (germline): DFQATT, SNEGSKA (reference sequence). The CDR3 spans 15 residues. The ends lost 3 bases at V and 0 bases at J; junction bases unmatched: 4. The CDR3 DNA reads as TGCAGTGCTAGCCTAACTAGCGGGAGCACAGATACGCAGTATTTT. It codes for CSASLTSGSTDTQYF.

V usage is TRBV27 and J usage is TRBJ2-1; 7 nucleotides line up with TRBD1. The germline gives CDR1 MNHEY, CDR2 SMNVEV (reference sequence). Unmatched junction bases numbered 10, after V lost 0 bases and J lost 5 bases. The length of the CDR3 is 17 residues. CDR3: CASSLSGARQGDNEQFF. The DNA of the CDR3 is TGTGCCAGCAGTTTATCTGGGGCGAGACAGGGCGACAATGAGCAGTTCTTC.

This clonotype is labeled medium-sized (0.01 to 0.1%). This chain connects TRBV7-2 to TRBJ1-6, with 9 bases matching TRBD1. Losses at the gene ends were 6 bases for V and 9 bases for J; bases not matched to a gene: 6. The CDR3 has 14 residues. Germline V gene sequence: CDR1 SGHTA, CDR2 FQGNSA. The CDR3 DNA reads as TGTGCCAGCAGACTCACAGGGGGCTTTTCACCCCTCCACTTT. As protein: CASRLTGGFSPLHF.